Listed here is a single TCR beta chain. TCRdb's copy holds only in-frame clones and misses some; the assay was immunoSEQ multiplex PCR. The sample lists about 590,000 clones, roughly 95% occurring once. CD45RO-negative, CCR7-positively selected cells formed the naive CD8 fraction, excluding terminally differentiated effector memory CD45RA+ cells. V shed 7 bases, J shed 2 bases, and the junction held 8 bases outside the gene matches. This CDR3 spans 15 amino acids. The germline CDR1 and CDR2 sequences are LNHDA and SQIVND (reference sequence). The data originate from a study of shared clonotypes between healthy human individuals.

The chain has TRBV19 and TRBJ2-7; 10 bases are a match to TRBD2. This TCR was sampled from a woman in her twenties or thirties in good health. Sequences were obtained from naive CD8+ T cells sorted from blood. The CDR3 DNA is TGTGCCAGTAAAATAAGGACTAGCGGTCCCTACGAGCAGTACTTC. It encodes CASKIRTSGPYEQYF. Using reference TRBV19 and TRBJ2-7 for the parts outside the CDR3, the full variable domain is DGGITQSPKYLFRKEGQNVTLSCEQNLNHDAMYWYRQDPGQGLRLIYYSQIVNDFQKGDIAEGYSVSREKKESFPLTVTSAQKNPTAFYLCASKIRTSGPYEQYFGPGTRLTVT.